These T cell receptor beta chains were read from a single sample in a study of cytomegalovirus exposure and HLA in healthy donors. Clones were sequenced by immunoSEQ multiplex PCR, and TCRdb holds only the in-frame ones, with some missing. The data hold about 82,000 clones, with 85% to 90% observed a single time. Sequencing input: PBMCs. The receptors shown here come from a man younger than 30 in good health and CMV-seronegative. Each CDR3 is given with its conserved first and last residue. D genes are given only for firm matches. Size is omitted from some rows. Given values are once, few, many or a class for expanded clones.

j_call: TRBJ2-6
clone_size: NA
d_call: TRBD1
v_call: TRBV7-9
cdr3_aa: CASSFGTGASSGANVLTF
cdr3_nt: TGTGCCAGCAGCTTCGGGACAGGGGCCTCCTCTGGGGCCAACGTCCTGACTTTC

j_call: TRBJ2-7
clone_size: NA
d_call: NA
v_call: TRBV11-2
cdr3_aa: CASSFSSPRENEQYF
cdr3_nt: TGTGCCAGCAGCTTTAGTAGCCCGAGGGAAAACGAGCAGTACTTC

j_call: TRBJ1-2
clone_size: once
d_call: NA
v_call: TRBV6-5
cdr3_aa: CASSYSEGGVFGYTF
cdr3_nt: TGTGCCAGCAGTTACTCGGAAGGAGGGGTTTTCGGCTACACCTTC

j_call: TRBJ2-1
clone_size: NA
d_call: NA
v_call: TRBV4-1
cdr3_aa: CASSQDRGGVSYNEQFF
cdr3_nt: TGCGCCAGCAGCCAAGATAGGGGGGGAGTGTCCTACAATGAGCAGTTCTTC

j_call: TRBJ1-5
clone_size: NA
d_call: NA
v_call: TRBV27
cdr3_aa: CASSSNRGNQPQHF
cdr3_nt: TGTGCCAGCTCCTCTAATCGGGGGAATCAGCCCCAGCATTTT

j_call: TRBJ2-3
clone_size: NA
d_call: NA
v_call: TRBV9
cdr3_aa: CASSVGDIPAFTDTQYF
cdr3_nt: TGTGCCAGCAGCGTAGGGGACATCCCAGCTTTCACAGATACGCAGTATTTT

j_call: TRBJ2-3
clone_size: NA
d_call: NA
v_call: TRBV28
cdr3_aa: CACLPGHLTDTQYF
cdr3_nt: TGTGCCTGTCTACCGGGACATCTCACAGATACGCAGTATTTT

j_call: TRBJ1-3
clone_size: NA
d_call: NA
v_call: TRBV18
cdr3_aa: CASSPSGTDGNTIYF
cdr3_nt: TGTGCCAGCTCACCTTCCGGGACTGATGGAAACACCATATATTTT

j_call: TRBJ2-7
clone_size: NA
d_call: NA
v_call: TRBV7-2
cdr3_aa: CASSLGRDEQYF
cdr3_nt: TGTGCCAGCAGCTTAGGGAGAGACGAGCAGTACTTC

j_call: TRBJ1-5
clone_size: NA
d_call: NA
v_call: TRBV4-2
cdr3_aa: CASSQTRQWGPQPQHF
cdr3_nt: TGTGCCAGCAGCCAAACCCGACAGTGGGGGCCTCAGCCCCAGCATTTT

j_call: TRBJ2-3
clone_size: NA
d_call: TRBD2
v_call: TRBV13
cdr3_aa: CASSSSRTSGPLGTQYF
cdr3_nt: TGTGCCAGCAGCTCGAGTAGGACTAGCGGGCCATTAGGTACGCAGTATTTT

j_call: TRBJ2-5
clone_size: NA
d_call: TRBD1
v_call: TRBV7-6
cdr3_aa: CASSLEAGGRQETQYF
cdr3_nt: TGTGCCAGCAGCTTAGAGGCAGGGGGCCGCCAAGAGACCCAGTACTTC

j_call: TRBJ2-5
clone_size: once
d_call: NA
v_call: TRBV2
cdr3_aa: CASSEGNRGLQETQYF
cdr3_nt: TGTGCCAGCAGTGAAGGGAATAGGGGACTCCAAGAGACCCAGTACTTC

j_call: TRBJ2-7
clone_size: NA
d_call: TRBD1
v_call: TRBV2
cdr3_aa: CASLRGSYEQYF
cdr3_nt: TGTGCCAGCCTCAGGGGGTCCTACGAGCAGTACTTC

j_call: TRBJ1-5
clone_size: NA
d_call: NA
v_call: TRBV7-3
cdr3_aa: CASSLGGSQPQHF
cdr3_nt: TGTGCCAGCAGCTTAGGAGGTAGTCAGCCCCAGCATTTT

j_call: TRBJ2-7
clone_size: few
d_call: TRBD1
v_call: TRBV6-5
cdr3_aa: CASSGTGLTYEQYF
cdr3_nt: TGTGCCAGCAGCGGGACAGGCTTAACCTACGAGCAGTACTTC

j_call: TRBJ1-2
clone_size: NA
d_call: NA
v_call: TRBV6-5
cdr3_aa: CASNHSPPDSYGYTF
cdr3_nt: TGTGCCAGCAACCATAGCCCGCCCGACTCTTATGGCTACACCTTC

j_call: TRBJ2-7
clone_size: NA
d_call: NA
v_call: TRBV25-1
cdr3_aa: CASSASQGRLHEQYF
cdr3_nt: TGTGCCAGCAGTGCGTCACAGGGTAGGTTGCACGAGCAGTACTTC

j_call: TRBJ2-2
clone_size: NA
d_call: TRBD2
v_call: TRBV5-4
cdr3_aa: CASSFSLAVTGELFF
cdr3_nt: TGTGCCAGCAGCTTCAGTCTAGCGGTCACCGGGGAGCTGTTTTTT

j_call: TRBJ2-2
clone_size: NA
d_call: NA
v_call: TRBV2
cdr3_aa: CASSEGEVSGELFF
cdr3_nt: TGTGCCAGCAGTGAAGGTGAGGTCAGCGGGGAGCTGTTTTTT

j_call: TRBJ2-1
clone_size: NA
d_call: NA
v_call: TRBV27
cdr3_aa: CASSFQGFEQFF
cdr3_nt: TGTGCCAGCAGTTTTCAGGGATTTGAGCAGTTCTTC

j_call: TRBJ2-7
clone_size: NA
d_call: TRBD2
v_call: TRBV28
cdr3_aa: CASSPSGYEQYF
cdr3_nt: TGTGCCAGCAGCCCTAGCGGATACGAGCAGTACTTC